These 18 T cell receptor beta chains were all obtained from the same sample, sequenced in a study of response to subunit inactivated influenza vaccine. TCRdb re-called the RT-PCR reads with MiXCR, one entry per CDR3 protein. Among fewer than 750,000 distinct CDR3 sequences, around 15% were seen once, and the ten largest hold around 10%. Here the sequenced sample was PBMCs from blood, taken 11 to 12 days after vaccination. The receptors originated from a man aged 45 to 65 who received an inactivated influenza vaccine.

The chain couples TRBV3-1 to TRBJ2-1; D remains ambiguous. CDR3 length: 13 residues. V lost 0 bases, J lost 5 bases, and 5 bases lay in between. Germline values: CDR1 LGHDT, CDR2 YNNKEL (reference sequence). The CDR3 is CASSQDSNNEQFF. The CDR3 region has the DNA TGTGCCAGCAGCCAAGACAGTAACAATGAGCAGTTCTTC.

This clonotype was seen a few times. The chain carries TRBV2 and TRBJ2-5, with TRBD2 matching over 8 bases. Trimming removed 0 bases from V and 4 bases from J; junction bases left unmatched: 4. CDR1 is SNHLY, CDR2 FYNNEI, per germline. The CDR3 is 15 amino acids. This CDR3 is CASSEATGGGETQYF. The CDR3 DNA reads TGTGCCAGCAGTGAAGCAACGGGGGGGGGAGAGACCCAGTACTTC.

The chain links TRBV20-1 to TRBJ1-1; D is possibly TRBD1 (6 bases). Trimming stripped 2 bases from V and 7 bases from J, with 20 bases between. The germline V gene encodes CDR1 DFQATT and CDR2 SNEGSKA (reference sequence). This CDR3 is 15 amino acids long. This CDR3 is CSARPYRQSRGEAFF. The CDR3 DNA reads TGCAGTGCTAGACCCTACAGGCAAAGCAGGGGTGAAGCTTTCTTT.

J is TRBJ2-3 and V is TRBV12-3 or TRBV12-4; 10 bases fit TRBD2. V gave up 6 bases and J gave up 5 bases; unmatched junction bases: 14. The CDR3 is 17 amino acids. The CDR3 loop is CASSQGSSGSKIDTQYF. The CDR3 nucleotides are TGTGCCAGCAGCCAAGGGTCTAGCGGGAGCAAGATAGATACGCAGTATTTT.

The V gene is TRBV7-8, the J gene TRBJ2-7; D might be TRBD1 or TRBD2, each matching 6 bases. This CDR3 comprises 13 residues. V lost 9 bases and J lost 3, with 15 bases in between. CDR1 and CDR2 (germline): SGHVS, FQNEAQ. The CDR3 is CASQLGGHYEQYF. CDR3 bases: TGTGCCAGTCAATTAGGGGGGCACTACGAGCAGTACTTC.

This clonotype was found many times. The rearrangement uses TRBV6-5 and TRBJ1-6; a possible D gene is TRBD1 (6 bases). With 0 bases removed from V and 4 bases from J, the gap between germline ends came to 13 bases. Germline values: CDR1 MNHEY, CDR2 SVGAGI. The CDR3 covers 17 residues. The CDR3 DNA reads TGTGCCAGCAGTTACTCGATTTCCGGGACATATAATTCACCCCTCCACTTT. It codes for CASSYSISGTYNSPLHF.

A single count supports this clonotype. The chain employs TRBV12-3 or TRBV12-4 and TRBJ2-5; D gene uncertain. V lost 6 bases to trimming and J lost 5 bases, with 16 bases between them. This CDR3 region has 14 residues. The DNA of the CDR3 is TGTGCCAGCAGCCTTAAAGGCTCCAGGGAGACCCAGTACTTC. The encoded protein is CASSLKGSRETQYF.

Only a few counts were recorded for this clonotype. V gene TRBV7-2 combines with J gene TRBJ1-2; possibly TRBD1 for D (5 bases). The CDR3 is 12 amino acids. V was shortened by 4 bases and J by 6 bases, with 9 bases between the two germline ends. Germline CDR1 reads SGHTA; CDR2 reads FQGNSA. The CDR3 DNA reads TGTGCCAGCAGCTCGGACAAACATGGCTACACCTTC. This encodes CASSSDKHGYTF. Supplemented by reference TRBV7-2 and TRBJ1-2, the full variable domain reads GAGVSQSPSNKVTEKGKDVELRCDPISGHTALYWYRQSLGQGLEFLIYFQGNSAPDKSGLPSDRFSAERTGGSVSTLTIQRTQQEDSAVYLCASSSDKHGYTFGSGTRLTVV.

The CDR3 bases are TGCACCGCAACTAGCGGGATCTACAATGAGCAGTTCTTC. It codes for CTATSGIYNEQFF. This sequence joins TRBV20-1 and TRBJ2-1; 10 bases are a match to TRBD2. The CDR3 totals 13 residues. The germline V gene has CDR1 DFQATT and CDR2 SNEGSKA (reference sequence).

This clonotype has a handful of counts. The chain employs TRBV7-9 and TRBJ2-1; weak D call: TRBD1 (6 bases). V was pared by 1 base and J by 13 bases, with 8 bases between. Germline assignment: CDR1 SEHNR and CDR2 FQNEAQ (reference sequence). The CDR3 spans 11 residues. The DNA for the CDR3 is TGTGCCAGCAGCTTAGAGACAGGTCAGTTCTTC. Residues: CASSLETGQFF.

This chain links TRBV20-1 with TRBJ2-1; 9 nucleotides line up with TRBD2. Germline CDR1 reads DFQATT; CDR2 reads SNEGSKA (reference sequence). The junction had 6 bases not matched to a gene; V was cut back by 6 bases and J by 6 bases. This CDR3 region has 13 residues. CDR3: CSADGLALNEQFF. The CDR3 DNA sequence: TGCAGTGCCGACGGACTAGCGCTCAATGAGCAGTTCTTC.

This clonotype showed up just a few times. This sequence joins TRBV12-3 or TRBV12-4 and TRBJ2-1; 11 nucleotides match TRBD2. The CDR3 totals 16 residues. J lost 4 bases, V lost 5 bases, and 7 bases had no gene match. The CDR3 DNA sequence: TGTGCCAGCAGTCCGGGATCTAGCGGGAGGTACAATGAGCAGTTCTTC. Protein: CASSPGSSGRYNEQFF.

This clonotype was counted between two and nine times. J is TRBJ2-5 and V is TRBV7-2; 8 bases match TRBD2. Germline V gives CDR1 SGHTA, CDR2 FQGNSA. The CDR3 spans 14 residues. Losses at the gene ends were 1 base for V and 5 bases for J; bases not matched to a gene: 3. DNA for the CDR3: TGTGCCAGCAGCTTAGAGCGGGAGTTCGAGACCCAGTACTTC. Translating gives CASSLEREFETQYF.

This clonotype was counted only a few times. V and J are TRBV4-3 and TRBJ1-1; no reliable D call. Trimming removed 0 bases at V and 4 bases at J, with 12 bases between. Germline loops: CDR1 LGHNA, CDR2 YSLEER. This CDR3 region has 15 residues. For the CDR3, the DNA is TGCGCCAGCAGCCAAGATTCGTTTCTCGGCACTGAAGCTTTCTTT. It translates to CASSQDSFLGTEAFF.

This clonotype was recorded a few times. The chain is built from TRBV28 and TRBJ2-5, with 7 bases that match TRBD1. The CDR3 covers 14 residues. Germline CDR1 reads MDHEN; CDR2 reads SYDVKM. J lost 5 bases, V lost 7 bases, and 10 bases had no gene match. The CDR3 DNA follows: TGTGCCAGCAAGGAAGGGGGCCTAGGGGAGACCCAGTACTTC. Encoded protein: CASKEGGLGETQYF.

The genes are TRBV20-1 and TRBJ1-2; 8 positions agree with TRBD1. Trimming removed 6 bases from V and 4 bases from J; junction bases left unmatched: 7. In germline, CDR1 is DFQATT, CDR2 SNEGSKA (reference sequence). The CDR3 runs 13 residues. CDR3 loop: CSARQGTGYGYTF. The CDR3 DNA reads as TGCAGTGCGCGACAGGGGACGGGCTATGGCTACACCTTC.

The chain carries TRBV13 and TRBJ2-1, with TRBD1 as a possible D gene (6 bases). Trimming shortened V by 5 bases and J by 5 bases, and 10 bases separated the two germline ends. This CDR3 is built from 13 residues. Germline CDR1 reads PRHDT; CDR2 reads FYEKMQ (reference sequence). CDR3 protein: CASSQTGNNEQFF. The CDR3 bases are TGTGCCAGCAGCCAAACAGGGAACAATGAGCAGTTCTTC.

This clonotype has a handful of counts. V usage is TRBV29-1 and J usage is TRBJ2-2; D remains unclear. The CDR3 is 15 amino acids. Per germline, CDR1 SQVTM and CDR2 ANQGSEA. V was pared by 6 bases and J by 0 bases, with 14 bases between. The CDR3 DNA follows: TGCAGCGTCGGCGTCGGCACTACGAACACCGGGGAGCTGTTTTTT. Encoded protein: CSVGVGTTNTGELFF.